The clone carrying this T cell receptor (beta chain) showed up just once. The antigen is undetermined. The data derive from a study of CD8+ T cells in alopecia areata. The study, taken as a whole, reports: Scalp repertoires also include resident alphabeta T cells from normal skin.

Punch biopsies of lesional scalp, plus peripheral blood, were taken from alopecia areata patients. Isolation of CD4+ and CD8+ T cells from PBMCs was achieved by sorting. This CDR3 spans 14 amino acids. Germline values: CDR1 SEHNR, CDR2 FQNEAQ (reference sequence). V lost 5 bases and J lost 2, with 13 bases in between. RNA was isolated and reverse transcribed to cDNA, the sequencing template. TCRdb keeps only in-frame clones here, not all; method: immunoSEQ multiplex PCR. Of over 100,000 clones listed, almost 50% are singletons. The sample was CD8+ T cells sorted from blood, taken at week 0. This TCR was recovered from a human donor with alopecia areata. The chain couples TRBV7-9 to TRBJ2-7; the D call may be TRBD1 or TRBD2 (5 bases each). In nucleotides, the CDR3 is TGTGCCAGCAGCCCCGTGGGGGAAGCCTACGAGCAGTACTTC. Amino acids: CASSPVGEAYEQYF.